Listed below are T cell receptor beta chains from one sample, sequenced in a study of T cell responses to AZD1222 COVID-19 vaccine. Profiling relied on immunoSEQ multiplex PCR, and the TCRdb table lists in-frame clones only, not all of them. Of 130,000 to 150,000 clones in the sample, about nine tenths were seen once. Material: peripheral blood, obtained 28 days after the second AZD1222 dose. The receptors shown here come from an adult who received the AZD1222 COVID-19 vaccine. Each CDR3 is given with its conserved first and last residue. Fields, in order: V gene, clone size, D gene, J gene, CDR3 DNA, CDR3 protein. A D gene is named only where the DNA matches it firmly. Only some rows state a clone size, as once, few, many or a class for expanded clones.

v_gene: TRBV18
abundance: -
d_gene: TRBD1
j_gene: TRBJ2-7
CDR3nt: TGTGCCAGCTCACCAGGGACAGCGCAGTACGAGCAGTACTTC
CDR3aa: CASSPGTAQYEQYF

v_gene: TRBV6-1
abundance: -
d_gene: -
j_gene: TRBJ1-5
CDR3nt: TGTGCCAGCAGTGAATTTCAGCCCCAGCATTTT
CDR3aa: CASSEFQPQHF

v_gene: TRBV20-1
abundance: -
d_gene: TRBD1
j_gene: TRBJ1-3
CDR3nt: TGCAGTGCTAGTGATCAGGGGGCGGCTGGAAACACCATATATTTT
CDR3aa: CSASDQGAAGNTIYF

v_gene: TRBV3-1/TRBV3-2
abundance: -
d_gene: -
j_gene: TRBJ1-2
CDR3nt: TGTGCCAGCAGCCAAGGAGTTGGGGGTGTTGGCTACACCTTC
CDR3aa: CASSQGVGGVGYTF

v_gene: TRBV4-2
abundance: -
d_gene: -
j_gene: TRBJ1-4
CDR3nt: TGTGCCAGCAGCCGGGCGAACACGCACAATGAAAAACTGTTTTTT
CDR3aa: CASSRANTHNEKLFF

v_gene: TRBV30
abundance: -
d_gene: -
j_gene: TRBJ1-1
CDR3nt: TGTGCCTCCCAAGGGCAGGTTACTGAAGCTTTCTTT
CDR3aa: CASQGQVTEAFF

v_gene: TRBV14
abundance: -
d_gene: TRBD2
j_gene: TRBJ2-7
CDR3nt: TGTGCCAGCAGCCAATCCCTCGGGAAGCGGGGGGGCAGAACCTACGAGCAGTACTTC
CDR3aa: CASSQSLGKRGGRTYEQYF

v_gene: TRBV19
abundance: -
d_gene: TRBD2
j_gene: TRBJ2-2
CDR3nt: TGTGCCAGTAGTATAGTCCTAGCGGGGCACACCGGGGAGCTGTTTTTT
CDR3aa: CASSIVLAGHTGELFF

v_gene: TRBV25-1
abundance: -
d_gene: -
j_gene: TRBJ2-6
CDR3nt: TGTGCCAGCAGTGAAAGGGCAGGAAGAGGTGGGGCCAACGTCCTGACTTTC
CDR3aa: CASSERAGRGGANVLTF

v_gene: TRBV10-2
abundance: -
d_gene: -
j_gene: TRBJ2-7
CDR3nt: TGCGCCAGCAAGACGAACGGCCCCTACGAGCAGTACTTC
CDR3aa: CASKTNGPYEQYF

v_gene: TRBV7-8
abundance: -
d_gene: -
j_gene: TRBJ2-5
CDR3nt: TGTGCCAGCACCTTACTAGGATCGGAGACCCAGTACTTC
CDR3aa: CASTLLGSETQYF

v_gene: TRBV11-3
abundance: once
d_gene: -
j_gene: TRBJ2-1
CDR3nt: TGTGCCAGCAGCTTGAACTTCTTCGGTGAGCAGTTCTTC
CDR3aa: CASSLNFFGEQFF

v_gene: TRBV7-6
abundance: -
d_gene: -
j_gene: TRBJ2-1
CDR3nt: TGTGCCGTCTCGGACTTAAGCGGCAATGAGCAGTTCTTC
CDR3aa: CAVSDLSGNEQFF

v_gene: TRBV7-3
abundance: -
d_gene: TRBD1
j_gene: TRBJ1-1
CDR3nt: TGTGCCAGCAGCTTATACCCAGGGGGCGCAGGTGAAGCTTTCTTT
CDR3aa: CASSLYPGGAGEAFF

v_gene: TRBV27
abundance: -
d_gene: TRBD1
j_gene: TRBJ1-2
CDR3nt: TGTGCCAGCGGGATCGGACAGGGGGCTTCAGCCGGCTACACCTTC
CDR3aa: CASGIGQGASAGYTF

v_gene: TRBV19
abundance: -
d_gene: -
j_gene: TRBJ1-4
CDR3nt: TGTGCCAGTAGGGAGCAGGGGATTAATGAAAAACTGTTTTTT
CDR3aa: CASREQGINEKLFF

v_gene: TRBV19
abundance: -
d_gene: -
j_gene: TRBJ1-5
CDR3nt: TGTGCCAGTAGTATAGGACAGAATTTAGGGGGCAATCAGCCCCAGCATTTT
CDR3aa: CASSIGQNLGGNQPQHF

v_gene: TRBV7-9
abundance: -
d_gene: TRBD1
j_gene: TRBJ1-3
CDR3nt: TGTGCCAGCAGCCCGGGACAGGGGATCTCTGGAAACACCATATATTTT
CDR3aa: CASSPGQGISGNTIYF

v_gene: TRBV5-8
abundance: -
d_gene: -
j_gene: TRBJ1-3
CDR3nt: TGTGCCAGCAGCTTGGTGGGGGGCCTCTCTGGAAACACCATATATTTT
CDR3aa: CASSLVGGLSGNTIYF

v_gene: TRBV7-9
abundance: -
d_gene: TRBD1
j_gene: TRBJ1-1
CDR3nt: TGTGCCAGCAGCTCAACGGACAGGGAATACACTGAAGCTTTCTTT
CDR3aa: CASSSTDREYTEAFF

v_gene: TRBV2
abundance: -
d_gene: -
j_gene: TRBJ2-4
CDR3nt: TGTGCCAGCAGTGAACTATTGGGGACGGAGGCCAAAAACATTCAGTACTTC
CDR3aa: CASSELLGTEAKNIQYF

v_gene: TRBV7-9
abundance: -
d_gene: -
j_gene: TRBJ2-1
CDR3nt: TGTGCCAGCAGCTTAAGTTGGAATGAGCAGTTCTTC
CDR3aa: CASSLSWNEQFF

v_gene: TRBV29-1
abundance: -
d_gene: -
j_gene: TRBJ2-5
CDR3nt: TGCAGCGTTGGCAGGGCCCAAGAGACCCAGTACTTC
CDR3aa: CSVGRAQETQYF

v_gene: TRBV20-1
abundance: -
d_gene: -
j_gene: TRBJ2-1
CDR3nt: TGCAGTGCTAGTGACAGCCGCCCCTCCTACAATGAGCAGTTCTTC
CDR3aa: CSASDSRPSYNEQFF

v_gene: TRBV5-1
abundance: -
d_gene: TRBD1
j_gene: TRBJ1-2
CDR3nt: TGCGCCAGCAGCCCAGAACCGTACGGGCGGGACAGGGCACTCGGCTACACCTTC
CDR3aa: CASSPEPYGRDRALGYTF

v_gene: TRBV12-3/TRBV12-4
abundance: -
d_gene: -
j_gene: TRBJ1-6
CDR3nt: TGTGCCAGCACCTTGACTTCTAATTCACCCCTCCACTTT
CDR3aa: CASTLTSNSPLHF

v_gene: TRBV7-2
abundance: -
d_gene: -
j_gene: TRBJ1-1
CDR3nt: TGTGCCAGCACCGAATTAGGTGGTTTCTCTGAAGCTTTCTTT
CDR3aa: CASTELGGFSEAFF

v_gene: TRBV27
abundance: -
d_gene: -
j_gene: TRBJ2-1
CDR3nt: TGTGCCAGCAGTTCTTTAACAGGGATCGATGAGCAGTTCTTC
CDR3aa: CASSSLTGIDEQFF

v_gene: TRBV10-3
abundance: -
d_gene: TRBD1
j_gene: TRBJ1-1
CDR3nt: TGTGCCATCACCTCAGGGGGATCCACTGAAGCTTTCTTT
CDR3aa: CAITSGGSTEAFF

v_gene: TRBV3-1/TRBV3-2
abundance: -
d_gene: -
j_gene: TRBJ1-2
CDR3nt: TGTGCCAGCAGCCGCACGTCCAGACCAGGGAGCGGAGCATATGGCTACACCTTC
CDR3aa: CASSRTSRPGSGAYGYTF

v_gene: TRBV6-2/TRBV6-3
abundance: -
d_gene: -
j_gene: TRBJ2-6
CDR3nt: TGTGCCAGCAGTCCCCTACTACAGTTTTTTGGCTCTGGGGCCAACGTCCTGACTTTC
CDR3aa: CASSPLLQFFGSGANVLTF

v_gene: TRBV19
abundance: -
d_gene: -
j_gene: TRBJ1-2
CDR3nt: TGTGCCAGTACTCCCTCGGGCTATGGCTACACCTTC
CDR3aa: CASTPSGYGYTF

v_gene: TRBV10-3
abundance: -
d_gene: TRBD2
j_gene: TRBJ2-5
CDR3nt: TGTGCCATCCGAAATGGGGAGGGAGAGACCCAGTACTTC
CDR3aa: CAIRNGEGETQYF

v_gene: TRBV7-2
abundance: -
d_gene: -
j_gene: TRBJ1-1
CDR3nt: TGTGCCAGCAGCTTATCGACCCATGGGGCAATGAACACTGAAGCTTTCTTT
CDR3aa: CASSLSTHGAMNTEAFF

v_gene: TRBV3-1/TRBV3-2
abundance: -
d_gene: TRBD1
j_gene: TRBJ1-6
CDR3nt: TGTGCCAGCAGCGAGACAGGGGGAATTAATTCACCCCTCCACTTT
CDR3aa: CASSETGGINSPLHF

v_gene: TRBV7-6
abundance: -
d_gene: -
j_gene: TRBJ1-1
CDR3nt: TGTGCCAGCAGCTCCCCTTGGGGTATGAACACTGAAGCTTTCTTT
CDR3aa: CASSSPWGMNTEAFF

v_gene: TRBV12-5
abundance: -
d_gene: TRBD1
j_gene: TRBJ2-5
CDR3nt: TGTGCTAGTGGTTTGGTCGGACAGGGCCACCAAGAGACCCAGTACTTC
CDR3aa: CASGLVGQGHQETQYF

v_gene: TRBV27
abundance: -
d_gene: TRBD1
j_gene: TRBJ1-3
CDR3nt: TGTGCCAGCAGCCGTAATTTAGGGGGCGGAAACACCATATATTTT
CDR3aa: CASSRNLGGGNTIYF

v_gene: TRBV4-2
abundance: -
d_gene: -
j_gene: TRBJ1-6
CDR3nt: TGTGCCAGCAGCCAAGTCAACAGGGCCAATTCACCCCTCCACTTT
CDR3aa: CASSQVNRANSPLHF

v_gene: TRBV9
abundance: -
d_gene: -
j_gene: TRBJ1-6
CDR3nt: TGTGCCAGCAGCTCCCTCGGGACGAATTCACCCCTCCACTTT
CDR3aa: CASSSLGTNSPLHF

v_gene: TRBV5-1
abundance: -
d_gene: TRBD2
j_gene: TRBJ2-7
CDR3nt: TGCGCCAGCAGCACCAATAGCGGGCGAACCTACGAGCAGTACTTC
CDR3aa: CASSTNSGRTYEQYF

v_gene: TRBV7-2
abundance: -
d_gene: TRBD1
j_gene: TRBJ1-2
CDR3nt: TGTGCCAGCAGCTTAAGGGGGCGAAGCTATGGCTACACCTTC
CDR3aa: CASSLRGRSYGYTF

v_gene: TRBV11-2
abundance: -
d_gene: -
j_gene: TRBJ2-3
CDR3nt: TGTGCCAGCAGCTTAGTAGTTGGGGGGGATACGCAGTATTTT
CDR3aa: CASSLVVGGDTQYF

v_gene: TRBV11-3
abundance: -
d_gene: -
j_gene: TRBJ2-3
CDR3nt: TGTGCCAGCAGCTTAGGCGTAGATACGCAGTATTTT
CDR3aa: CASSLGVDTQYF

v_gene: TRBV20-1
abundance: -
d_gene: TRBD2
j_gene: TRBJ2-3
CDR3nt: TGCAGTGCTAGTAATCTAGCGGGGGGAACAGATACGCAGTATTTT
CDR3aa: CSASNLAGGTDTQYF

v_gene: TRBV5-1
abundance: -
d_gene: TRBD1
j_gene: TRBJ1-3
CDR3nt: TGCGCCAGCAGCTTCGGGGACAGGGACACCATATATTTT
CDR3aa: CASSFGDRDTIYF

v_gene: TRBV6-2/TRBV6-3
abundance: -
d_gene: -
j_gene: TRBJ1-3
CDR3nt: TGTGCCAGCAGTTACGAGCCTCACTCTGGAAACACCATATATTTT
CDR3aa: CASSYEPHSGNTIYF

v_gene: TRBV5-4
abundance: -
d_gene: -
j_gene: TRBJ1-4
CDR3nt: TGTGCCAGCAGCTTGGCCAGAACTAATGAAAAACTGTTTTTT
CDR3aa: CASSLARTNEKLFF

v_gene: TRBV6-1
abundance: -
d_gene: TRBD1
j_gene: TRBJ1-6
CDR3nt: TGTGCCAGCAGTGTGCGGGACAGGGGAATTCTGGACTATAATTCACCCCTCCACTTT
CDR3aa: CASSVRDRGILDYNSPLHF

v_gene: TRBV29-1
abundance: -
d_gene: -
j_gene: TRBJ1-2
CDR3nt: TGCAGCGCCCCCTCCGGGACTCAGGGCTACACCTTC
CDR3aa: CSAPSGTQGYTF

v_gene: TRBV27
abundance: -
d_gene: -
j_gene: TRBJ1-2
CDR3nt: TGTGCCAGCAGTTCATCAGGTGGCGGGTATGGCTACACCTTC
CDR3aa: CASSSSGGGYGYTF

v_gene: TRBV4-3
abundance: -
d_gene: -
j_gene: TRBJ2-5
CDR3nt: TGCGCCAGCAGCCAAGTCGGGGTTGTGGGGGAGACCCAGTACTTC
CDR3aa: CASSQVGVVGETQYF

v_gene: TRBV25-1
abundance: -
d_gene: -
j_gene: TRBJ1-1
CDR3nt: TGTGCCAGCAGTGACACAGGGAGAGGGACTGAAGCTTTCTTT
CDR3aa: CASSDTGRGTEAFF

v_gene: TRBV3-1/TRBV3-2
abundance: -
d_gene: -
j_gene: TRBJ2-1
CDR3nt: TGTGCCAGCAGCCAGCACGAACTCCCGGGGGAGCAGTTCTTC
CDR3aa: CASSQHELPGEQFF

v_gene: TRBV5-4
abundance: -
d_gene: TRBD1
j_gene: TRBJ1-3
CDR3nt: TGTGCCAGCAGCTTGACAGGGGGGTTTGGAAACACCATATATTTT
CDR3aa: CASSLTGGFGNTIYF

v_gene: TRBV19
abundance: -
d_gene: -
j_gene: TRBJ1-5
CDR3nt: TGTGCCAGCCGGGGCGGACCTTATCAGCCCCAGCATTTT
CDR3aa: CASRGGPYQPQHF

v_gene: TRBV6-4
abundance: -
d_gene: -
j_gene: TRBJ2-2
CDR3nt: TGTGCCAGCGGGCGCTTTGACACCGGGGAGCTGTTTTTT
CDR3aa: CASGRFDTGELFF

v_gene: TRBV7-9
abundance: -
d_gene: -
j_gene: TRBJ1-4
CDR3nt: TGTGCCAGCAGCTATAGCGGCGGGCACGAAAAACTGTTTTTT
CDR3aa: CASSYSGGHEKLFF